This T cell receptor beta chain was sequenced in a study of blood T cell repertoires in COVID-19. The method was immunoSEQ multiplex PCR; TCRdb's version includes in-frame clones alone and lacks a portion of them. The table shows 200,000 or so clones, with 85% to 90% occurring only once. The CDR3 is 16 amino acids. Germline V lookup: CDR1 SGHTA, CDR2 FQGNSA. Between the trimmed V and J ends, which lost 6 bases and 0 bases, there was a span of 15 bases. The sample taken for sequencing was peripheral blood. The TCR was taken from a person in their 70s with COVID-19, enrolled during active disease. The chain couples TRBV7-2 to TRBJ1-3, with D uncertain. Written as DNA, the CDR3 is TGTGCCAGCAGTCAGCGCCACGGCCTCTCTGGAAACACCATATATTTT. This gives the protein CASSQRHGLSGNTIYF.